This paragraph covers one TCR beta chain sequence. Its antigen is as yet unknown. TCRdb reprocessed the 5' RACE reads, keeping one entry per CDR3 protein, no DNA. The sample shows approximately 380,000 distinct CDR3 sequences, and just over 2.5% sits with its ten largest clones. These data originate in a study of monozygotic twins with inflammatory bowel disease. Overall study results and limits: Different subtypes (of T cells) could not be told apart from one another.

Sequenced material: blood. The receptor comes from a human donor with ulcerative colitis or Crohn's disease, or a healthy co-twin of an affected twin (not recorded which).

The CDR3 here is CASSFELTGDTQYF. The chain carries TRBV5-1 and TRBJ2-3; absent DNA, TCRdb's TRBD1 call cannot be checked. From germline, CDR1 is SGHRS and CDR2 YFSETQ. This CDR3 is built from 14 residues.